This is a list of T cell receptor beta chains from one sample in a study of blood T cell repertoires in COVID-19. This table comes from immunoSEQ multiplex PCR, and its TCRdb copy is limited to in-frame clones, with some not included. The table lists about 480,000 clones, roughly 88% of them singletons. Sequencing input: PBMCs or T cells enriched from blood (not recorded which). The receptors stem from a woman in her thirties or forties who had recovered from COVID-19. CDR3s include the opening cysteine and the closing phenylalanine or tryptophan. The D gene is left open where the match is weak. Clone size is stated in some rows and not others, as once, few, many or a class when expanded.

V gene	J gene	clone size	D gene	CDR3 DNA	CDR3 protein
TRBV13	TRBJ1-1	-	-	TGTGCCAGCACACGAGGGTCGGGTACGAACACTGAAGCTTTCTTT	CASTRGSGTNTEAFF
TRBV7-2	TRBJ2-2	-	TRBD2	TGTGCCAGCAGCCGGACTAGCGGGAGGGCCGGGTACACCGGGGAGCTGTTTTTT	CASSRTSGRAGYTGELFF
TRBV5-1	TRBJ1-1	few	-	TGCGCCAGCAGTACAGGCAGGGTCGCTGAAGCTTTCTTT	CASSTGRVAEAFF
TRBV7-9	TRBJ1-1	few	-	TGTGCCAGCCGAAGGACAGCGAACACTGAAGCTTTCTTT	CASRRTANTEAFF
TRBV5-1	TRBJ1-1	-	TRBD1	TGCGCCAGCAGCTTGAATTACAGGGGTACTGAAGCTTTCTTT	CASSLNYRGTEAFF
TRBV5-1	TRBJ2-7	-	-	TGCGCCAGCAGCTTCCATCCGAGGCCGGAGAGGCCCTACGAGCAGTACTTC	CASSFHPRPERPYEQYF
TRBV25-1	TRBJ2-3	-	-	TGTGCCAGCAGGGGGAGAGATACGCAGTATTTT	CASRGRDTQYF
TRBV27	TRBJ2-5	-	TRBD2	TGTGCCAGCAGTTTAAAGGCGGCGGGAGGGGAGGAGACCCAGTACTTC	CASSLKAAGGEETQYF
TRBV4-3	TRBJ1-1	-	-	TGCGCCAGCAGCCCCCAGGGGAGGGGGAACACTGAAGCTTTCTTT	CASSPQGRGNTEAFF
TRBV7-2	TRBJ2-3	few	-	TGTGCCAGCAGCTTACCAGGCTTCGGCACAGATACGCAGTATTTT	CASSLPGFGTDTQYF
TRBV4-2	TRBJ1-2	few	-	TGTGCCAGCAGCCAGGCAACTACTAACTATGGCTACACCTTC	CASSQATTNYGYTF
TRBV11-3	TRBJ2-7	-	TRBD1	TGTGCCAGCAGCCGTCAGGGGGCCAACGAGCAGTACTTC	CASSRQGANEQYF
TRBV6-5	TRBJ1-5	-	-	TGTGCCAGCAGTTACTCCAGCGCCAGCAATCAGCCCCAGCATTTT	CASSYSSASNQPQHF
TRBV5-1	TRBJ2-7	-	TRBD1	TGCGCCAGCAGGCTCGGGCAGGGGGCCTTCGAGCAGTACTTC	CASRLGQGAFEQYF
TRBV14	TRBJ1-3	-	TRBD1	TGTGCCAGCAGCCGTACAGGGGTTGGAAACACCATATATTTT	CASSRTGVGNTIYF
TRBV27	TRBJ1-1	-	-	TGTGCCAGCAGTACAGCCCTCCAGGATGAAGCTTTCTTT	CASSTALQDEAFF
TRBV11-3	TRBJ1-1	-	-	TGTGCCAGCAGCTTCCGGGTGCACACTGAAGCTTTCTTT	CASSFRVHTEAFF
TRBV3-1/TRBV3-2	TRBJ2-5	-	TRBD1	TGTGCCAGCAGCCAACGACAGGGGCAAGAGACCCAGTACTTC	CASSQRQGQETQYF
TRBV11-2	TRBJ2-3	-	TRBD2	TGTGCCAGCAACGTAGGACTAGCGGGAGCAGATACGCAGTATTTT	CASNVGLAGADTQYF
TRBV6-5	TRBJ2-1	-	-	TGTGCCAGCAGGGGCGTCCATGAGCAGTTCTTC	CASRGVHEQFF
TRBV19	TRBJ2-3	-	-	TGTGCCAGTAAGTTAGCGGAGTTCACAGATACGCAGTATTTT	CASKLAEFTDTQYF
TRBV6-5	TRBJ2-3	-	TRBD2	TGTGCCAGCAGCACGAGACTAGCTACAGATACGCAGTATTTT	CASSTRLATDTQYF
TRBV5-4	TRBJ2-2	once	TRBD1	TGTGCCAGCAGCCGGGGACAGGGGGTGTGGACCGGGGAGCTGTTTTTT	CASSRGQGVWTGELFF
TRBV25-1	TRBJ1-2	-	TRBD1	TGTGCCAGCAGTGGCCAGGGGGCGCGAGGCTACACCTTC	CASSGQGARGYTF
TRBV6-5	TRBJ1-1	-	TRBD1	TGTGCCAGCAGGACAGGGGGGACGGGCCAAATTTTCTTT	CASRTGGTGQIFF
TRBV24-1	TRBJ1-5	-	TRBD1	TGTGCCACCAGTGATACCACAGGGGACTCGAAGCCCCAGCATTTT	CATSDTTGDSKPQHF
TRBV6-6	TRBJ2-7	-	TRBD1	TGTGCCAGCAGTTACGGTACAGGGGCCTACGAGCAGTACTTC	CASSYGTGAYEQYF
TRBV6-2/TRBV6-3	TRBJ1-2	few	-	TGTGCCAGCAGTTACCCAGGTTCCATCTATGGCTACACCTTC	CASSYPGSIYGYTF
TRBV7-9	TRBJ1-1	-	-	TGTGCCAGCAGCCCAAATCCGTCATCGGGGACTGAAGCTTTCTTT	CASSPNPSSGTEAFF
TRBV5-4	TRBJ2-6	-	TRBD1	TGTGCCAGCAGCTTTGACAGGGCTGGGGCCAACGTCCTGACTTTC	CASSFDRAGANVLTF
TRBV5-4	TRBJ1-2	-	TRBD1	TGTGCCAGCAGCTTGGCCTTACAGGGGCCTAACTATGGCTACACCTTC	CASSLALQGPNYGYTF
TRBV5-4	TRBJ1-5	-	-	TGTGCCAGCAGCTTGTCGGGCAGGGGCTTACCCGGGACTCAGCCCCAGCATTTT	CASSLSGRGLPGTQPQHF
TRBV1	TRBJ1-1	-	-	TGCACCAGCAGCCAAGAACTTCTGGACAGGGAGGGTGAAGCTTTCTTT	CTSSQELLDREGEAFF
TRBV2	TRBJ1-2	-	-	TGTGCCAGCAACCTCGACAGTCATAGCTATGGCTACACCTTC	CASNLDSHSYGYTF
TRBV11-2	TRBJ2-7	-	-	TGTGCCAGCAGCTTTTCCCTACCTTCCTACGAGCAGTACTTC	CASSFSLPSYEQYF
TRBV3-1/TRBV3-2	TRBJ2-7	-	-	TGTGCCAGCAGGAGCAGAGGGGGACAAGGCTACGAGCAGTACTTC	CASRSRGGQGYEQYF
TRBV19	TRBJ1-3	-	TRBD1	TGTGCCAGTAGGGACAGGGCTGGAAACACCATATATTTT	CASRDRAGNTIYF
TRBV15	TRBJ2-1	-	TRBD2	TGTGCCACCAGCACCCAAAGGGGACTAGTTCGGCCGTTCTTC	CATSTQRGLVRPFF
TRBV20-1	TRBJ1-1	-	-	TGCAGTGCTAGTAAATCTATATCGAACACTGAAGCTTTCTTT	CSASKSISNTEAFF
TRBV27	TRBJ2-1	-	TRBD1	TGTGCCAGCGCAGGACAGGGAACCTACAATGAGCAGTTCTTC	CASAGQGTYNEQFF
TRBV27	TRBJ2-3	-	-	TGTGCCAGCAGGCCTTCCCGGACAGATACGCAGTATTTT	CASRPSRTDTQYF
TRBV9	TRBJ1-1	-	-	TGTGCCAGCAGCCCCCTCTTGGGAGGGGACACTGAAGCTTTCTTT	CASSPLLGGDTEAFF